Here is one T cell receptor (beta chain) with its context. CDR1 MNHEY and CDR2 SMNVEV come from the germline V gene (reference sequence). This CDR3 region has 15 residues. V was clipped by 3 bases and J by 10 bases; unmatched bases: 10. Naive CD8 cells, CD45RO-negative and positively selected for CCR7, excluded terminally differentiated effector memory CD45RA+ cells. The data stem from a study of shared clonotypes between healthy human individuals. Study-level background: Aged 18 to 49, the donors were a couple of women and a few men. For every donor, three CD4 naive, three CD4 memory, two CD8 naive and one CD8 memory plates were used.

The assay was immunoSEQ multiplex PCR, and TCRdb's table has in-frame clones only and misses some. Of under 700,000 clones in the sample, approximately 95% were seen once. The rearrangement links TRBV27 to TRBJ2-1; TRBD2 matches at 9 bases. This TCR was sampled from a woman aged 25 to 39 in good health. The sample comprised naive CD8+ T cells sorted from blood. CDR3 amino acids: CASSLGTSGLGEQFF. CDR3 bases: TGTGCCAGCAGTTTGGGTACTAGCGGGTTGGGGGAGCAGTTCTTC.